Here is one TCR beta chain with its context. Here immunoSEQ multiplex PCR was the method, and the copy in TCRdb shows in-frame clones only, minus some. The profile shows about 82,000 clones, around 81% of them singletons. The sample is drawn from a study of blood T cell repertoires in COVID-19. This sequence was found in an elderly man with acute or convalescent COVID-19. Input material: peripheral blood.

CDR3 sequence reads: CSASGLSRGGNQPQHF. As DNA, the CDR3 is TGCAGTGCTAGTGGGCTGAGCCGAGGGGGTAATCAGCCCCAGCATTTT. The chain employs TRBV20-1 and TRBJ1-5, with D possibly being TRBD1 (6 bases). CDR1 is DFQATT, CDR2 SNEGSKA, per germline (reference sequence). The CDR3 contains 16 residues. The V and J ends lost 3 bases and 4 bases respectively, with 19 bases between them.